The 27 T cell receptor beta chains below all came from one sample that was sequenced in a study of beta chain features in type 1 diabetes. Their cognate antigens are unknown. Study-level points and caveats: Within each of all four CD4+ subsets, Type 1 diabetes patients had TCRB CDR3s that were moderately but significantly shorter.

Expressed TCRB transcripts got sequenced, as all isolated RNA was reverse transcribed. Measured with immunoSEQ multiplex PCR; TCRdb has only the in-frame clones, and not every one. Among hundreds of thousands of clones listed, over 12% were seen once. The source material was naive CD4+ T cells from blood. These receptors were taken from a man younger than 30 with type 1 diabetes.

This clone occurred a few times. The V call is TRBV5-1, the J call TRBJ1-4; tentative D call: TRBD1 (5 bases). The CDR3 has 14 residues. V was pared by 5 bases and J by 5 bases, with 13 bases between. Per the germline V gene, CDR1 is SGHRS and CDR2 is YFSETQ. CDR3 DNA sequence: TGCGCCAGCAGGCCCGGGACTGCAAATGAAAAACTGTTTTTT. Residues: CASRPGTANEKLFF.

This sequence joins TRBV4-1 and TRBJ2-7, with unresolved D. This CDR3 contains 14 residues. V dropped 0 bases and J dropped 1 base, with 7 bases sitting between them. From germline, CDR1 is MGHRA and CDR2 YSYEKL. The CDR3 loop is CASSQDVSSYEQYF. The CDR3 nucleotides read TGCGCCAGCAGCCAAGATGTCTCTTCCTACGAGCAGTACTTC.

The chain links TRBV2 to TRBJ2-5; D is possibly TRBD1 (6 bases). Germline CDR1 and CDR2: SNHLY and FYNNEI. CDR3 size: 13 residues. Trimming took off 4 bases at V and 3 bases at J, with 9 bases between the two ends. CDR3 residues: CASSGTDEETQYF. Written as DNA, the CDR3 is TGTGCCAGCAGTGGGACAGACGAAGAGACCCAGTACTTC.

The CDR3 sequence is CASSEQGGPHQPQHF. Written as DNA, the CDR3 is TGTGCCAGCAGTGAGCAGGGGGGCCCGCATCAGCCCCAGCATTTT. The chain couples TRBV2 to TRBJ1-5; 7 positions agree with TRBD1. V shed 3 bases and J 5 bases; nucleotides not matched to a gene: 7. From germline, CDR1 is SNHLY and CDR2 FYNNEI. This CDR3 region has 15 residues.

The chain recombines TRBV15 with TRBJ2-1; TRBD2 matches 9 bases. The V and J ends lost 3 bases and 8 bases, in that order; junction bases with no gene match: 14. The germline CDR1 and CDR2 sequences are LNHNV and YYDKDF (reference sequence). This CDR3 contains 17 residues. This chain's CDR3 is CATSSRRGSGSIDEQFF. The DNA of the CDR3 is TGTGCCACCAGCAGCCGAAGGGGTAGCGGGAGTATAGATGAGCAGTTCTTC.

This clone was observed a handful of times. Different DNA sequences within this sample yield the same CDR3. The rearrangement links TRBV30 to TRBJ2-7; no definite D call. The CDR3 runs to 11 residues. Germline V gene data show CDR1 as GTSNPN and CDR2 as SVGIG (reference sequence). The V and J ends lost 3 bases and 2 bases respectively, with 5 bases between them. The CDR3 bases are TGTGCCTGGAGCCGCGCCTACGAGCAGTACTTC. Translation: CAWSRAYEQYF.

The chain links TRBV4-3 to TRBJ2-7; D is uncertain. Looked up from germline, CDR1 is LGHNA and CDR2 is YSLEER. The CDR3 runs to 14 residues. Trimming removed 2 bases at V and 0 bases at J, with 8 bases between. For the CDR3, the DNA is TGCGCCAGCAGCCAACAACAGAGCTCCTACGAGCAGTACTTC. Amino acid sequence: CASSQQQSSYEQYF.

The V gene is TRBV20-1, the J gene TRBJ1-2; tentatively, D is TRBD1 (5 bases). Between the trimmed V and J ends, which lost 5 bases and 7 bases, there was a span of 11 bases. The CDR3 extends over 11 amino acids. CDR1 and CDR2 (germline): DFQATT, SNEGSKA (reference sequence). The CDR3 spells CSASTGLGYTF. Here the CDR3 DNA reads TGCAGTGCTTCTACAGGTCTTGGCTACACCTTC.

This clone was seen a few times. CDR3 amino acids: CASSSSRAFGFF. For the CDR3, the DNA is TGTGCCAGCAGTAGTTCCAGGGCCTTTGGGTTCTTC. This chain joins TRBV2 and TRBJ2-1; D is perhaps TRBD1 (5 bases). Per the germline V gene, CDR1 is SNHLY and CDR2 is FYNNEI. The CDR3 totals 12 residues. The V and J ends lost 5 bases and 15 bases respectively, with 17 bases between them.

This clone was counted only a few times. The chain uses TRBV7-9 and TRBJ1-5; D uncertain. The length of the CDR3 is 12 residues. V lost 5 bases to trimming and J lost 7 bases, with 9 bases between them. Per germline, CDR1 SEHNR and CDR2 FQNEAQ (reference sequence). The CDR3 DNA follows: TGTGCCAGCAGCCAATGGCAACAGCCCCAGCATTTT. Translated, it gives CASSQWQQPQHF.

This clone has more than one count but fewer than ten. This chain joins TRBV7-3 and TRBJ1-6; D not certain. CDR1 is SGHTA, CDR2 FQGTGA, per germline. V was cut by 5 bases and J by 5 bases, with 10 bases left in between. The CDR3 is 14 amino acids. For the CDR3, the DNA is TGTGCCAGCAGCCCACAAGGGAATAATTCACCCCTCCACTTT. This sequence encodes CASSPQGNNSPLHF.

The chain has TRBV27 and TRBJ2-3; D tentatively reads TRBD1 or TRBD2 (5 bases each). The CDR3 consists of 17 residues. Trimming left V 6 bases short and J 2 bases short, with 21 bases between. The germline gives CDR1 MNHEY, CDR2 SMNVEV (reference sequence). This chain's CDR3 is CASRRPGPNPLTDTQYF. The CDR3 DNA reads as TGTGCCAGCAGACGACCGGGGCCCAACCCTCTCACAGATACGCAGTATTTT.

This clone was counted between two and nine times. J is TRBJ2-5 and V is TRBV7-9; D ambiguous. The J call may not be correct, given that the DNA end is closer to TRBJ2-7. The germline V gene has CDR1 SEHNR and CDR2 FQNEAQ (reference sequence). The CDR3 is 14 amino acids. This chain's CDR3 is CASSLGQDHYEQYF. As DNA, the CDR3 is TGTGCCAGCAGCTTAGGTCAGGACCACTACGAGCAGTACTTC.

This clone was seen a handful of times. The chain has TRBV10-3 and TRBJ1-1; the D gene is possibly TRBD1 (5 bases). Trimming removed 2 bases at V and 1 base at J, with 17 bases between. Looked up from germline, CDR1 is ENHRY and CDR2 is SYGVKD. The CDR3 spans 17 residues. The CDR3 here is CAISEPARQGANTEAFF. The CDR3 DNA sequence: TGTGCCATCAGTGAGCCCGCCCGGCAGGGAGCGAACACTGAAGCTTTCTTT.

This chain joins TRBV9 and TRBJ1-1, with 10 positions matching TRBD1. V lost 3 bases and J lost 0; bases outside the gene matches: 11. This CDR3 spans 18 amino acids. The germline CDR1 and CDR2 sequences are SGDLS and YYNGEE. This CDR3 is CASSAFPGTGAMNTEAFF. Here the CDR3 DNA reads TGTGCCAGCAGCGCCTTTCCAGGGACAGGGGCTATGAACACTGAAGCTTTCTTT.

The genes are TRBV7-2 and TRBJ1-2; D is undetermined. This CDR3 has 13 residues. Trimming cost V 0 bases and J 2 bases, with 4 bases left between them. Germline assignment: CDR1 SGHTA and CDR2 FQGNSA. The CDR3 bases are TGTGCCAGCAGCTTAGCCCAGAACTATGGCTACACCTTC. Its translation: CASSLAQNYGYTF.

This chain connects TRBV7-2 to TRBJ2-7, with a possible D match to TRBD2 (6 bases). The CDR3 extends over 16 amino acids. Germline values: CDR1 SGHTA, CDR2 FQGNSA. V lost 5 bases to trimming and J lost 1 base, with 18 bases between them. CDR3 in amino acids: CASSLNPGLMSYEQYF. The CDR3, as DNA: TGTGCCAGCAGCCTTAACCCGGGACTGATGTCCTACGAGCAGTACTTC.

Notes on this clone: Other DNA sequences in the same sample also yield this CDR3. The chain uses TRBV30 and TRBJ1-6; D may be TRBD1 (6 bases). The CDR3 spans 15 residues. Per germline, CDR1 GTSNPN and CDR2 SVGIG (reference sequence). The V gene lost 0 bases and the J gene lost 6 bases, with 12 bases spanning the gap. CDR3 coding DNA: TGTGCCTGGAGTGTACGGGGGCAAGGTAATTCACCCCTCCACTTT. Translating gives CAWSVRGQGNSPLHF.

There are a few counts of this clone. The rearrangement joins TRBV28 to TRBJ2-5; TRBD1 is a possible D gene (6 bases). Germline V lookup: CDR1 MDHEN, CDR2 SYDVKM. V was trimmed by 6 bases and J by 2 bases, leaving 13 bases between them. This CDR3 contains 14 residues. CDR3 in DNA: TGTGCCAGCAGCTCCGGACAGAAACAAGAGACCCAGTACTTC. Translating gives CASSSGQKQETQYF.

This chain connects TRBV6-5 to TRBJ2-7; D remains ambiguous. Germline V CDR1 and CDR2: MNHEY, SVGAGI. V shed 4 bases and J shed 3 bases, with 13 bases lying between them. The CDR3 has 14 residues. CDR3 residues: CASSSRDMLYEQYF. For the CDR3, the DNA is TGTGCCAGCAGTTCGAGAGACATGCTCTACGAGCAGTACTTC.

This chain links TRBV4-3 with TRBJ2-3; TRBD2 matches 9 bases. The ends lost 2 bases at V and 8 bases at J; junction bases unmatched: 8. The CDR3 loop spans 15 amino acids. CDR1 and CDR2 from the germline V gene are LGHNA and YSLEER. CDR3 amino acids: CASSQSRAGGPTQYF. Written as DNA, the CDR3 is TGCGCCAGCAGCCAATCTCGAGCGGGGGGCCCTACGCAGTATTTT.

The sample holds a few counts of this clone. This chain links TRBV6-5 with TRBJ2-1, with 9 bases identical to TRBD2. Germline V gives CDR1 MNHEY, CDR2 SVGAGI. With 8 bases clipped from V and 10 bases from J, the junction kept 9 bases outside the gene matches. This CDR3 is built from 13 residues. CDR3 loop: CASRGGRANEQFF. The CDR3 DNA is TGTGCCAGCCGGGGCGGGAGGGCCAACGAGCAGTTCTTC.

This clone showed up just a few times. V is TRBV4-1 and J is TRBJ2-6, with D unclear. The CDR3 is 15 residues long. V was shortened by 1 base and J by 1 base, with 5 bases between the two germline ends. The germline gives CDR1 MGHRA, CDR2 YSYEKL. The CDR3 DNA follows: TGCGCCAGCAGCCAAGGGCAGTCTGGGGCCAACGTCCTGACTTTC. Residues: CASSQGQSGANVLTF.

As concerns this clone: In the same sample, other DNA sequences code for this CDR3. The chain links TRBV9 to TRBJ2-3; 8 bases align to TRBD2. Looked up from germline, CDR1 is SGDLS and CDR2 is YYNGEE. The CDR3 is 14 amino acids. The V gene end was trimmed by 2 bases and the J gene end by 4 bases; junction bases not matched to a gene: 3. In nucleotides, the CDR3 is TGTGCCAGCAGCGTCAGCGGGGGAGCAGATACGCAGTATTTT. The encoded protein is CASSVSGGADTQYF.

This clone was counted only a few times. The chain recombines TRBV14 with TRBJ2-3; D gene ambiguous. The germline V gene encodes CDR1 SGHDN and CDR2 FVKESK. The CDR3 is 14 residues long. V was trimmed by 1 base and J by 6 bases, leaving 11 bases between them. The CDR3 sequence is CASSQALGVDTQYF. For the CDR3, the DNA is TGTGCCAGCAGCCAAGCCCTTGGCGTTGATACGCAGTATTTT.

This clone was counted only a few times. The chain carries TRBV25-1 and TRBJ2-7, with a tentative D call TRBD2 (6 bases). V was pared by 4 bases and J by 7 bases, with 8 bases between. The CDR3 totals 11 residues. Germline-derived CDR1 and CDR2 are MGHDK and SYGVNS. In DNA form, the CDR3 reads TGTGCCAGCAGTGTGGGAGGTGAGCAGTACTTC. Translation gives CASSVGGEQYF.

The rearrangement joins TRBV14 to TRBJ2-1; no definite D call. Trimming pared 1 base from V and 4 bases from J, leaving 5 bases between. Germline V gene lookup returns CDR1 SGHDN and CDR2 FVKESK. There are 13 residues in the CDR3. CDR3 protein: CASSQGSYNEQFF. The CDR3 DNA is TGTGCCAGCAGCCAAGGCTCTTACAATGAGCAGTTCTTC. Drawing the rest from reference TRBV14 and TRBJ2-1, the complete variable domain is EAGVTQFPSHSVIEKGQTVTLRCDPISGHDNLYWYRRVMGKEIKFLLHFVKESKQDESGMPNNRFLAERTGGTYSTLKVQPAELEDSGVYFCASSQGSYNEQFFGPGTRLTVL.